This T cell receptor beta chain emerged from a study of blood T cell repertoires in COVID-19. Sequenced by immunoSEQ multiplex PCR; TCRdb stores in-frame clones only, minus some. The table shows over 120,000 clones, with 79% occurring only once. The sample comprised peripheral blood. This clonotype originated in a woman between 65 and 79 years old with COVID-19, enrolled during active disease.

The CDR3 is CASSLSLSTDTQYF. In DNA form, the CDR3 reads TGTGCCAGCAGCTTATCCCTAAGCACAGATACGCAGTATTTT. This chain connects TRBV7-9 to TRBJ2-3; D call uncertain. This CDR3 is 14 amino acids long. Germline CDR1 reads SEHNR; CDR2 reads FQNEAQ (reference sequence). Trimming took off 2 bases at V and 0 bases at J, with 6 bases between the two ends.